The next 26 T cell receptor beta chains were all read from a single sample in a study of blood T cell repertoires in COVID-19. Generated by immunoSEQ multiplex PCR, the TCRdb table keeps only in-frame clones and is missing some. The sample holds 150,000 or so clones, around 82% seen once. The sample was peripheral blood. Receptor source: a man aged 60 to 75 with COVID-19, enrolled during active disease.

This clone was seen only once. The chain combines TRBV4-3 with TRBJ1-6; 8 nucleotides line up with TRBD1. The germline V gene has CDR1 LGHNA and CDR2 YSLEER. The trim removed 4 bases at V and 6 bases at J, leaving 8 bases unmatched. CDR3 length equals 16 residues. The CDR3 loop reads CASSRRGDRLNSPLHF. CDR3 nucleotide sequence: TGCGCCAGCAGCCGAAGAGGGGACAGGCTTAATTCACCCCTCCACTTT.

V and J are TRBV4-3 and TRBJ2-3; 14 bases match TRBD2. The junction had 4 bases not matched to a gene; V was cut back by 0 bases and J by 5 bases. Germline V CDR1 and CDR2: LGHNA, YSLEER. CDR3 length: 17 amino acids. This CDR3 reads CASSQDRLAGGGDTQYF. In DNA form, the CDR3 reads TGCGCCAGCAGCCAAGACAGACTAGCGGGAGGGGGAGATACGCAGTATTTT.

The chain joins TRBV7-2 to TRBJ1-2; 7 positions agree with TRBD1. J gave up 6 bases and V 5 bases, and 9 bases lay outside the gene matches. The CDR3 spans 14 residues. Germline lookup yields CDR1 SGHTA and CDR2 FQGNSA. The CDR3 nucleotides read TGTGCCAGCAGCCCCTGGACAGGTATGGATGGCTACACCTTC. The encoded protein is CASSPWTGMDGYTF.

The rearrangement joins TRBV7-8 to TRBJ1-2, with a weak D call TRBD1 (5 bases). The CDR3 spans 14 residues. Germline V gives CDR1 SGHVS, CDR2 FQNEAQ. Trimming took off 0 bases at V and 4 bases at J, with 9 bases between the two ends. The CDR3 DNA is TGTGCCAGCAGCTTAGCGGGGCAGGTCTATGGCTACACCTTC. Translated, it gives CASSLAGQVYGYTF. Looking up the rest from reference TRBV7-8 and TRBJ1-2 gives the full variable domain: GAGVSQSPRYKVAKRGQDVALRCDPISGHVSLFWYQQALGQGPEFLTYFQNEAQLDKSGLPSDRFFAERPEGSVSTLKIQRTQQEDSAVYLCASSLAGQVYGYTFGSGTRLTVV.

V is TRBV6-1 and J is TRBJ2-2; 15 bases fit TRBD2. With V trimmed by 4 bases and J by 4 bases, 10 bases remained unmatched. The CDR3 contains 19 residues. Germline V gene data show CDR1 as MNHNS and CDR2 as SASEGT. For the CDR3, the DNA is TGTGCCAGCAGTGCCGGAGGACTAGCGGGAGGGTTTCGCACCGGGGAGCTGTTTTTT. This translates into CASSAGGLAGGFRTGELFF.

The chain has TRBV19 and TRBJ2-1; TRBD2 agrees at 7 bases. J lost 9 bases, V lost 4 bases, and 6 bases had no gene match. There are 13 residues in the CDR3. Germline V gene sequence: CDR1 LNHDA, CDR2 SQIVND (reference sequence). The CDR3 region has the DNA TGTGCCAGTAGTACCTGGAGCGGGACTGAGCAGTTCTTC. It is translated as CASSTWSGTEQFF.

The rearrangement uses TRBV25-1 and TRBJ1-3, with TRBD1 matching 11 bases. The CDR3 runs to 17 residues. V lost 4 bases, J lost 5 bases, and 10 bases stayed unmatched. Germline CDR1 is MGHDK and CDR2 is SYGVNS. The CDR3 region is CASSGGQGAQARNTIYF. CDR3 nucleotides: TGTGCCAGCAGTGGCGGACAGGGGGCGCAGGCAAGAAACACCATATATTTT.

This rearrangement joins TRBV10-2 to TRBJ2-5; the D gene is possibly TRBD1 (7 bases). The germline CDR1 and CDR2 sequences are WSHSY and SAAADI. This CDR3 contains 14 residues. Between the trimmed V and J ends, which lost 8 bases and 7 bases, there was a span of 20 bases. The CDR3 DNA reads as TGCGCCAGCCGCACAAGCGGGCCAGGGGGGACCCAGTACTTC. Translated, it gives CASRTSGPGGTQYF.

The chain employs TRBV27 and TRBJ2-2; maybe TRBD2 (5 bases). Trimming shortened V by 1 base and J by 2 bases, and 14 bases separated the two germline ends. Germline V CDR1 and CDR2: MNHEY, SMNVEV (reference sequence). This CDR3 is built from 17 residues. This CDR3 reads CASSLWRGRKNTGELFF. For the CDR3, the DNA is TGTGCCAGCAGTTTATGGAGAGGGAGAAAAAACACCGGGGAGCTGTTTTTT.

This chain joins TRBV6-5 and TRBJ2-5; 9 bases are a match to TRBD1. Germline-derived CDR1 and CDR2 are MNHEY and SVGAGI. The CDR3 contains 14 residues. V lost 6 bases to trimming and J lost 5 bases; unmatched junction nucleotides: 7. DNA for the CDR3: TGTGCCAGCAGACGCCACAGGGGGCGGGAGACCCAGTACTTC. Residues: CASRRHRGRETQYF.

This sequence joins TRBV13 and TRBJ1-4; D unresolved. Germline values: CDR1 PRHDT, CDR2 FYEKMQ (reference sequence). The CDR3 is 13 residues long. Trimming took off 5 bases at V and 8 bases at J, with 12 bases between the two ends. CDR3 residues: CASSPRTGEKLFF. In DNA form, the CDR3 reads TGTGCCAGCAGCCCTAGGACGGGAGAAAAACTGTTTTTT. The variable domain in full, completed from reference TRBV13 and TRBJ1-4, reads AAGVIQSPRHLIKEKRETATLKCYPIPRHDTVYWYQQGPGQDPQFLISFYEKMQSDKGSIPDRFSAQQFSDYHSELNMSSLELGDSALYFCASSPRTGEKLFFGSGTQLSVL.

The chain employs TRBV5-4 and TRBJ1-1; D might be TRBD1 (5 bases). Trimming cost V 4 bases and J 0 bases, with 10 bases left between them. CDR1 and CDR2 (germline): SGHNT, YYREEE (reference sequence). The CDR3 extends over 14 amino acids. CDR3 coding DNA: TGTGCCAGCAGCACAAAGACAGTGAACACTGAAGCTTTCTTT. Translation: CASSTKTVNTEAFF.

This chain links TRBV6-2 or TRBV6-3 with TRBJ1-5; TRBD1 matches 10 bases. Unmatched junction bases numbered 4, after V lost 1 base and J lost 7 bases. This CDR3 is 15 amino acids long. Germline CDR1 is MNHEY and CDR2 is SVGEGT. The CDR3 protein is CASSYLGQGGQPQHF. The CDR3 nucleotides read TGTGCCAGCAGTTACTTAGGACAGGGGGGCCAGCCCCAGCATTTT.

CDR3 sequence reads: CSASEWDKQNTEAFF. The CDR3 DNA is TGCAGTGCTAGTGAGTGGGACAAACAGAACACTGAAGCTTTCTTT. The chain carries TRBV20-1 and TRBJ1-1; weak D call: TRBD1 (6 bases). CDR3 length equals 15 residues. Germline lookup yields CDR1 DFQATT and CDR2 SNEGSKA (reference sequence). Trimming removed 3 bases at V and 1 base at J, with 15 bases between.

Concerning this clone: Relative to the germline gene, one junction end is altered; a read error may explain this. The rearrangement joins TRBV7-7 to TRBJ1-3, with 9 bases fitting TRBD1. The CDR3 spans 15 residues. Germline loops: CDR1 SSHAT, CDR2 FNYEAQ (reference sequence). The CDR3, as DNA: TGTGCTAGCAGCCCCGGACAGGGGAATGGAAACACCATATATTTT. Translation: CASSPGQGNGNTIYF.

The rearrangement links TRBV5-8 to TRBJ2-2; a weak D match, TRBD1 (5 bases). CDR3 size: 16 residues. The germline CDR1 and CDR2 sequences are SGHTS and YDEGEE. V lost 1 base and J lost 2, with 12 bases in between. CDR3 residues: CASSLWQTGNTGELFF. DNA for the CDR3: TGTGCCAGCAGCTTGTGGCAAACAGGCAACACCGGGGAGCTGTTTTTT.

The J gene is TRBJ2-1, the V gene TRBV7-3, with 9 nucleotides matching TRBD2. The germline CDR1 and CDR2 sequences are SGHTA and FQGTGA. The CDR3 spans 18 residues. The ends lost 3 bases at V and 3 bases at J; junction bases unmatched: 12. CDR3 region: CASSLRGPTSGYYNEQFF. CDR3 coding DNA: TGTGCCAGCAGCTTGCGGGGACCCACTAGCGGGTACTACAATGAGCAGTTCTTC.

The rearrangement joins TRBV6-5 to TRBJ1-1; 8 nucleotides agree with TRBD1. Losses at the gene ends were 5 bases for V and 0 bases for J; bases not matched to a gene: 5. Germline lookup yields CDR1 MNHEY and CDR2 SVGAGI. The CDR3 length is 15 residues. The CDR3 region has the DNA TGTGCCAGCAGTCCCGGGACAGGAATGAACACTGAAGCTTTCTTT. This translates into CASSPGTGMNTEAFF.

V is TRBV7-8 and J is TRBJ1-1; TRBD1 is a possible D gene (5 bases). Germline CDR1 reads SGHVS; CDR2 reads FQNEAQ. Trimming shortened V by 4 bases and J by 10 bases, and 16 bases separated the two germline ends. This CDR3 spans 13 amino acids. The CDR3 loop is CASSSRVMVGAFF. CDR3 bases: TGTGCCAGCAGCTCCAGGGTTATGGTCGGAGCTTTCTTT.

The genes are TRBV28 and TRBJ1-2, with a possible D match to TRBD1 (5 bases). Germline assignment: CDR1 MDHEN and CDR2 SYDVKM. Trimming took off 5 bases at V and 5 bases at J, with 6 bases between the two ends. The CDR3 spans 11 residues. The CDR3 bases are TGTGCCAGCAGTCGGGGGTATGGCTACACCTTC. As protein: CASSRGYGYTF.

The chain couples TRBV11-3 to TRBJ1-1; TRBD1 is a possible D gene (5 bases). Germline V gene data show CDR1 as SGHNT and CDR2 as YENEEA. This CDR3 contains 15 residues. The V gene lost 5 bases and the J gene lost 0 bases, with 13 bases spanning the gap. CDR3 residues: CASSAWGGMNTEAFF. CDR3 nucleotides: TGTGCCAGCAGCGCCTGGGGGGGAATGAACACTGAAGCTTTCTTT. Filled out from reference TRBV11-3 and TRBJ1-1, the complete variable domain reads EAGVVQSPRYKIIEKKQPVAFWCNPISGHNTLYWYLQNLGQGPELLIRYENEEAVDDSQLPKDRFSAERLKGVDSTLKIQPAELGDSAVYLCASSAWGGMNTEAFFGQGTRLTVV.

The chain has TRBV2 and TRBJ1-2; 9 nucleotides align to TRBD1. Germline assignment: CDR1 SNHLY and CDR2 FYNNEI. With 6 bases clipped from V and 8 bases from J, the junction kept 7 bases outside the gene matches. The CDR3 spans 13 residues. The CDR3 loop reads CASRGQGKEGYTF. The DNA for the CDR3 is TGTGCCAGCAGAGGACAGGGGAAGGAGGGCTACACCTTC.

The chain joins TRBV2 to TRBJ1-1, with D hard to call. There are 11 residues in the CDR3. The V end was cut by 1 base, the J end by 10 bases, with 7 bases between. Germline CDR1 SNHLY, CDR2 FYNNEI. CDR3 residues: CASSEGDRAFF. For the CDR3, the DNA is TGTGCCAGCAGTGAAGGCGATAGAGCTTTCTTT.

The V call is TRBV6-1, the J call TRBJ1-4, with D uncertain. V lost 1 base, J lost 3 bases, and 9 bases lay in between. This CDR3 region has 15 residues. CDR1 and CDR2 from the germline V gene are MNHNS and SASEGT. The CDR3: CASSEVGRSNEKLFF. The CDR3 nucleotides read TGTGCCAGCAGTGAAGTAGGGAGGTCTAATGAAAAACTGTTTTTT.

The CDR3 protein is CAISESGLAGETQYF. CDR3 in DNA: TGTGCCATCAGTGAGTCGGGACTAGCGGGGGAGACCCAGTACTTC. The V and J genes are TRBV10-3 and TRBJ2-5; 13 positions agree with TRBD2. This CDR3 region has 15 residues. The germline CDR1 and CDR2 sequences are ENHRY and SYGVKD. With 0 bases clipped from V and 5 bases from J, the junction kept 0 bases outside the gene matches.

The V and J genes are TRBV5-6 and TRBJ2-3; TRBD2 might be the D (7 bases). The V and J ends lost 3 bases and 2 bases respectively, with 19 bases between them. The CDR3 loop spans 17 amino acids. Per the germline V gene, CDR1 is SGHDT and CDR2 is YYEEEE. For the CDR3, the DNA is TGTGCCAGCAGCTCCCCGGGGGGCGGGAGTTACACAGATACGCAGTATTTT. It yields the protein CASSSPGGGSYTDTQYF.